Below, 14 T cell receptor beta chains from the same sample are listed, as sequenced in a study of blood T cells in healthy people across ages. Alongside a J-beta primer mix, a sample-barcoded 5' primer served in a second PCR lasting roughly 7 to 12 cycles. TCRdb re-called the 5' RACE reads through MiXCR, storing one row per CDR3 protein. Of roughly 410,000 distinct CDR3 sequences in the sample, approximately 47% were seen once. The sequenced sample was blood. Every receptor here comes from a man in his 60s in good health.

The rearrangement links TRBV27 to TRBJ2-3; 7 bases map to TRBD1. The length of the CDR3 is 17 residues. Germline V gives CDR1 MNHEY, CDR2 SMNVEV (reference sequence). V lost 8 bases and J lost 5; bases outside the gene matches: 19. The CDR3 region has the DNA TGTGCCAGCTCCATACAAAAGACAGGGCAGAGAGGAGATACGCAGTATTTT. This translates into CASSIQKTGQRGDTQYF.

V and J are TRBV19 and TRBJ1-5, with TRBD1 matching over 8 bases. CDR1 and CDR2 (germline): LNHDA, SQIVND (reference sequence). CDR3 length: 16 amino acids. Losses at the gene ends were 4 bases for V and 0 bases for J; bases not matched to a gene: 5. CDR3 region: CASSTAQGASNQPQHF. As DNA, the CDR3 is TGTGCCAGTAGTACGGCGCAGGGGGCTAGCAATCAGCCCCAGCATTTT.

The chain carries TRBV29-1 and TRBJ2-7; 11 bases are shared with TRBD1. The J call may not be correct, given that the DNA end is closer to TRBJ2-5. This CDR3 has 13 amino acids. The germline V gene has CDR1 SQVTM and CDR2 ANQGSEA. CDR3: CSVGQGAEETQYF. CDR3 bases: TGCAGCGTCGGACAGGGGGCGGAGGAGACCCAGTACTTC.

This clonotype was recorded many times. The chain couples TRBV28 to TRBJ2-7, with 8 bases aligning to TRBD1. The CDR3 has 15 residues. The ends lost 6 bases at V and 7 bases at J; junction bases unmatched: 14. Germline CDR1 reads MDHEN; CDR2 reads SYDVKM. The CDR3 nucleotides are TGTGCCAGCAGCCGACACAGGACAGGGTTTAGGGAGCAGTACTTC. Amino acid sequence: CASSRHRTGFREQYF.

The J gene is TRBJ1-5, the V gene TRBV9; tentatively, D is TRBD1 (6 bases). The CDR3 has 15 residues. Germline CDR1 SGDLS, CDR2 YYNGEE. V lost 2 bases and J lost 0, with 9 bases in between. In nucleotides, the CDR3 is TGTGCCAGCAGCGTCACAGGGAATAGCAATCAGCCCCAGCATTTT. This encodes CASSVTGNSNQPQHF.

The table lists this clonotype with many counts. This sequence joins TRBV20-1 and TRBJ2-5; D is unclear. The CDR3 runs 14 residues. Germline assignment: CDR1 DFQATT and CDR2 SNEGSKA (reference sequence). Trimming left V 0 bases short and J 5 bases short, with 13 bases between. CDR3 sequence (DNA): TGCAGTGCTAGAGATCGGTCCCCTCGGGAGACCCAGTACTTC. Its translation: CSARDRSPRETQYF.

The chain uses TRBV18 and TRBJ2-5; D assignment may be TRBD1 or TRBD2 (5 bases each). This CDR3 has 15 residues. The germline V gene has CDR1 KGHSH and CDR2 LQKENI. The V and J ends lost 8 bases and 5 bases respectively, with 21 bases between them. The CDR3 protein is CASIQTRGLEETQYF. Written as DNA, the CDR3 is TGTGCCAGCATTCAGACGAGGGGCCTAGAGGAGACCCAGTACTTC.

The J gene is TRBJ2-6, the V gene TRBV3-1, with D possibly being TRBD1 or TRBD2 (5 bases each). Germline V gene sequence: CDR1 LGHDT, CDR2 YNNKEL (reference sequence). The CDR3 covers 18 residues. V was trimmed by 4 bases and J by 0 bases, leaving 16 bases between them. The CDR3 loop reads CASSRKPGPSSGANVLTF. The CDR3 DNA is TGTGCCAGCAGCCGAAAACCGGGGCCAAGCTCTGGGGCCAACGTCCTGACTTTC.

In regard to this clonotype: A much larger clone differs from this one at a single base, so this may be a read error. The V call is TRBV9, the J call TRBJ2-7, with D tentatively TRBD2 (5 bases). The CDR3 spans 14 residues. CDR1 SGDLS and CDR2 YYNGEE come from the germline V gene. The germline V and J ends were trimmed by 0 bases and 8 bases, with 15 bases remaining between them. The DNA of the CDR3 is TGTGCCAGCAGCGTAGGCCCAGCGGAGTACAAGCAGTACTTC. It codes for CASSVGPAEYKQYF.

The V and J genes are TRBV6-1 and TRBJ2-7; tentative D call: TRBD2 (6 bases). Trimming shortened V by 6 bases and J by 6 bases, and 27 bases separated the two germline ends. There are 17 residues in the CDR3. Germline V CDR1 and CDR2: MNHNS, SASEGT. CDR3 sequence reads: CASRHNRPGVGEPEQYF. CDR3 nucleotide sequence: TGTGCCAGCAGGCATAACCGGCCGGGGGTGGGGGAACCCGAGCAGTACTTC.

This chain joins TRBV18 and TRBJ2-1, with 7 positions matching TRBD1. V dropped 3 bases and J dropped 6; count of bases not matched to a gene: 8. The V gene's germline CDR1 is KGHSH and CDR2 LQKENI. The CDR3 has 15 residues. In DNA form, the CDR3 reads TGTGCCAGCTCACCGGGACAGAAGGAGGTCAATGAGCAGTTCTTC. Translating gives CASSPGQKEVNEQFF.

A few counts support this clonotype. The CDR3 DNA reads TGTGCCAGCAGTTCACCCTTGGGACTCACCTACGAGCAGTACTTC. Its protein is CASSSPLGLTYEQYF. J is TRBJ2-7 and V is TRBV28; a weak D match, TRBD2 (6 bases). V lost 4 bases and J 2 bases, leaving 15 bases between the germline ends. This CDR3 is built from 15 residues. The V gene's germline CDR1 is MDHEN and CDR2 SYDVKM. Looking up the rest from reference TRBV28 and TRBJ2-7 gives the full variable domain: DVKVTQSSRYLVKRTGEKVFLECVQDMDHENMFWYRQDPGLGLRLIYFSYDVKMKEKGDIPEGYSVSREKKERFSLILESASTNQTSMYLCASSSPLGLTYEQYFGPGTRLTVT.

The V call is TRBV20-1, the J call TRBJ2-3; 8 nucleotides agree with TRBD2. Germline loops: CDR1 DFQATT, CDR2 SNEGSKA (reference sequence). CDR3 length: 13 amino acids. V shed 4 bases, J shed 4 bases, and the junction held 4 bases outside the gene matches. The CDR3 DNA is TGCAGTGCTACGATAGCGGGGCCAGATACGCAGTATTTT. Translated: CSATIAGPDTQYF.

The chain joins TRBV7-9 to TRBJ2-1; D may be TRBD2 (6 bases). V lost 4 bases and J lost 6, with 16 bases in between. The length of the CDR3 is 15 residues. Germline CDR1 SEHNR, CDR2 FQNEAQ (reference sequence). The CDR3 sequence is CASSSGLPFGNEQFF. The CDR3 DNA reads as TGTGCCAGCAGCTCGGGACTCCCTTTTGGCAATGAGCAGTTCTTC.